This is a list of T cell receptor beta chains from one sample in a study of radiotherapy plus CTLA-4 blockade in lung cancer. Here immunoSEQ multiplex PCR was the method, and the copy in TCRdb shows in-frame clones only, minus some. The sample has 75,000 to 100,000 clones; just over 85% are singletons. Specimen: peripheral blood, collected from a patient treated with radiotherapy plus ipilimumab. These receptors came from a human donor with non-small cell lung cancer that progressed on radiotherapy plus ipilimumab. The CDR3 runs from the conserved cysteine through the conserved F or W.

>TRBJ1-1|TRBV2
CARSFSRNTEAFF
>TRBJ1-1|TRBV5-1
CASSLATGRMNTEAFF
>TRBJ2-5|TRBV11-2
CASSLMGLAGTSGETQYF
>-|TRBV29-1
CSVGQGGGLETQYF
>TRBJ1-1|TRBV5-6
CASSFVEGALMNTEAFF
>TRBJ2-5|TRBV6-6
CASSYSTSPETQYF
>TRBJ2-1|TRBV7-2
CASSPRLAGGNNEQFF
>TRBJ1-1|TRBV6-1
CASSVTGNTEAFF
>TRBJ2-7|TRBV19
CASSRGRGQTYEQYF
>TRBJ2-7|TRBV5-4
CASSPGSKTETYEQYF
>TRBJ1-1|TRBV6-5
CASSSDRGTEAFF
>TRBJ2-7|TRBV15
CATSSFSGASYEQYF
>TRBJ1-1|TRBV19
CASTSQTDTEAFF
>TRBJ2-5|TRBV6-1
CASSPQGAQVWTQYF